This T cell receptor beta chain is from a study of Graves' ophthalmopathy and Graves' hyperthyroidism. Ophthalmopathy cases showed moderate-to-severe activity, scoring CAS ≥3 and NOSPECS ≥4, with duration under 3 months. Study-wide results and caveats: Between ophthalmopathy and stable hyperthyroidism, a 13-signature model drew a separation with 85% to 90% sensitivity and over 80% specificity.

For repertoire sequencing, the TCR beta CDR3 regions were amplified from RNA transcripts. HTBI primers primed a first-round RT-PCR, and a second-round multiplex PCR followed. TCRdb recomputed calls from the multiplex PCR reads with MiXCR, one row per CDR3 protein. The table shows under 350,000 distinct CDR3 sequences, with 17% occurring only once. Remarks on this clonotype: Its target is unknown.

The TCR originated in an adult man with Graves' ophthalmopathy. Sequencing was done on a sample of peripheral blood.

CDR3 DNA: TGTGCCAGCAGCTTAACTAGCCTAGGGTCGGAGACCCAGTACTTC. It is translated as CASSLTSLGSETQYF. The chain employs TRBV7-3 and TRBJ2-5; D not certain. Germline V gene lookup returns CDR1 SGHTA and CDR2 FQGTGA. This CDR3 is built from 15 residues. Trimming took off 0 bases at V and 5 bases at J, with 13 bases between the two ends.